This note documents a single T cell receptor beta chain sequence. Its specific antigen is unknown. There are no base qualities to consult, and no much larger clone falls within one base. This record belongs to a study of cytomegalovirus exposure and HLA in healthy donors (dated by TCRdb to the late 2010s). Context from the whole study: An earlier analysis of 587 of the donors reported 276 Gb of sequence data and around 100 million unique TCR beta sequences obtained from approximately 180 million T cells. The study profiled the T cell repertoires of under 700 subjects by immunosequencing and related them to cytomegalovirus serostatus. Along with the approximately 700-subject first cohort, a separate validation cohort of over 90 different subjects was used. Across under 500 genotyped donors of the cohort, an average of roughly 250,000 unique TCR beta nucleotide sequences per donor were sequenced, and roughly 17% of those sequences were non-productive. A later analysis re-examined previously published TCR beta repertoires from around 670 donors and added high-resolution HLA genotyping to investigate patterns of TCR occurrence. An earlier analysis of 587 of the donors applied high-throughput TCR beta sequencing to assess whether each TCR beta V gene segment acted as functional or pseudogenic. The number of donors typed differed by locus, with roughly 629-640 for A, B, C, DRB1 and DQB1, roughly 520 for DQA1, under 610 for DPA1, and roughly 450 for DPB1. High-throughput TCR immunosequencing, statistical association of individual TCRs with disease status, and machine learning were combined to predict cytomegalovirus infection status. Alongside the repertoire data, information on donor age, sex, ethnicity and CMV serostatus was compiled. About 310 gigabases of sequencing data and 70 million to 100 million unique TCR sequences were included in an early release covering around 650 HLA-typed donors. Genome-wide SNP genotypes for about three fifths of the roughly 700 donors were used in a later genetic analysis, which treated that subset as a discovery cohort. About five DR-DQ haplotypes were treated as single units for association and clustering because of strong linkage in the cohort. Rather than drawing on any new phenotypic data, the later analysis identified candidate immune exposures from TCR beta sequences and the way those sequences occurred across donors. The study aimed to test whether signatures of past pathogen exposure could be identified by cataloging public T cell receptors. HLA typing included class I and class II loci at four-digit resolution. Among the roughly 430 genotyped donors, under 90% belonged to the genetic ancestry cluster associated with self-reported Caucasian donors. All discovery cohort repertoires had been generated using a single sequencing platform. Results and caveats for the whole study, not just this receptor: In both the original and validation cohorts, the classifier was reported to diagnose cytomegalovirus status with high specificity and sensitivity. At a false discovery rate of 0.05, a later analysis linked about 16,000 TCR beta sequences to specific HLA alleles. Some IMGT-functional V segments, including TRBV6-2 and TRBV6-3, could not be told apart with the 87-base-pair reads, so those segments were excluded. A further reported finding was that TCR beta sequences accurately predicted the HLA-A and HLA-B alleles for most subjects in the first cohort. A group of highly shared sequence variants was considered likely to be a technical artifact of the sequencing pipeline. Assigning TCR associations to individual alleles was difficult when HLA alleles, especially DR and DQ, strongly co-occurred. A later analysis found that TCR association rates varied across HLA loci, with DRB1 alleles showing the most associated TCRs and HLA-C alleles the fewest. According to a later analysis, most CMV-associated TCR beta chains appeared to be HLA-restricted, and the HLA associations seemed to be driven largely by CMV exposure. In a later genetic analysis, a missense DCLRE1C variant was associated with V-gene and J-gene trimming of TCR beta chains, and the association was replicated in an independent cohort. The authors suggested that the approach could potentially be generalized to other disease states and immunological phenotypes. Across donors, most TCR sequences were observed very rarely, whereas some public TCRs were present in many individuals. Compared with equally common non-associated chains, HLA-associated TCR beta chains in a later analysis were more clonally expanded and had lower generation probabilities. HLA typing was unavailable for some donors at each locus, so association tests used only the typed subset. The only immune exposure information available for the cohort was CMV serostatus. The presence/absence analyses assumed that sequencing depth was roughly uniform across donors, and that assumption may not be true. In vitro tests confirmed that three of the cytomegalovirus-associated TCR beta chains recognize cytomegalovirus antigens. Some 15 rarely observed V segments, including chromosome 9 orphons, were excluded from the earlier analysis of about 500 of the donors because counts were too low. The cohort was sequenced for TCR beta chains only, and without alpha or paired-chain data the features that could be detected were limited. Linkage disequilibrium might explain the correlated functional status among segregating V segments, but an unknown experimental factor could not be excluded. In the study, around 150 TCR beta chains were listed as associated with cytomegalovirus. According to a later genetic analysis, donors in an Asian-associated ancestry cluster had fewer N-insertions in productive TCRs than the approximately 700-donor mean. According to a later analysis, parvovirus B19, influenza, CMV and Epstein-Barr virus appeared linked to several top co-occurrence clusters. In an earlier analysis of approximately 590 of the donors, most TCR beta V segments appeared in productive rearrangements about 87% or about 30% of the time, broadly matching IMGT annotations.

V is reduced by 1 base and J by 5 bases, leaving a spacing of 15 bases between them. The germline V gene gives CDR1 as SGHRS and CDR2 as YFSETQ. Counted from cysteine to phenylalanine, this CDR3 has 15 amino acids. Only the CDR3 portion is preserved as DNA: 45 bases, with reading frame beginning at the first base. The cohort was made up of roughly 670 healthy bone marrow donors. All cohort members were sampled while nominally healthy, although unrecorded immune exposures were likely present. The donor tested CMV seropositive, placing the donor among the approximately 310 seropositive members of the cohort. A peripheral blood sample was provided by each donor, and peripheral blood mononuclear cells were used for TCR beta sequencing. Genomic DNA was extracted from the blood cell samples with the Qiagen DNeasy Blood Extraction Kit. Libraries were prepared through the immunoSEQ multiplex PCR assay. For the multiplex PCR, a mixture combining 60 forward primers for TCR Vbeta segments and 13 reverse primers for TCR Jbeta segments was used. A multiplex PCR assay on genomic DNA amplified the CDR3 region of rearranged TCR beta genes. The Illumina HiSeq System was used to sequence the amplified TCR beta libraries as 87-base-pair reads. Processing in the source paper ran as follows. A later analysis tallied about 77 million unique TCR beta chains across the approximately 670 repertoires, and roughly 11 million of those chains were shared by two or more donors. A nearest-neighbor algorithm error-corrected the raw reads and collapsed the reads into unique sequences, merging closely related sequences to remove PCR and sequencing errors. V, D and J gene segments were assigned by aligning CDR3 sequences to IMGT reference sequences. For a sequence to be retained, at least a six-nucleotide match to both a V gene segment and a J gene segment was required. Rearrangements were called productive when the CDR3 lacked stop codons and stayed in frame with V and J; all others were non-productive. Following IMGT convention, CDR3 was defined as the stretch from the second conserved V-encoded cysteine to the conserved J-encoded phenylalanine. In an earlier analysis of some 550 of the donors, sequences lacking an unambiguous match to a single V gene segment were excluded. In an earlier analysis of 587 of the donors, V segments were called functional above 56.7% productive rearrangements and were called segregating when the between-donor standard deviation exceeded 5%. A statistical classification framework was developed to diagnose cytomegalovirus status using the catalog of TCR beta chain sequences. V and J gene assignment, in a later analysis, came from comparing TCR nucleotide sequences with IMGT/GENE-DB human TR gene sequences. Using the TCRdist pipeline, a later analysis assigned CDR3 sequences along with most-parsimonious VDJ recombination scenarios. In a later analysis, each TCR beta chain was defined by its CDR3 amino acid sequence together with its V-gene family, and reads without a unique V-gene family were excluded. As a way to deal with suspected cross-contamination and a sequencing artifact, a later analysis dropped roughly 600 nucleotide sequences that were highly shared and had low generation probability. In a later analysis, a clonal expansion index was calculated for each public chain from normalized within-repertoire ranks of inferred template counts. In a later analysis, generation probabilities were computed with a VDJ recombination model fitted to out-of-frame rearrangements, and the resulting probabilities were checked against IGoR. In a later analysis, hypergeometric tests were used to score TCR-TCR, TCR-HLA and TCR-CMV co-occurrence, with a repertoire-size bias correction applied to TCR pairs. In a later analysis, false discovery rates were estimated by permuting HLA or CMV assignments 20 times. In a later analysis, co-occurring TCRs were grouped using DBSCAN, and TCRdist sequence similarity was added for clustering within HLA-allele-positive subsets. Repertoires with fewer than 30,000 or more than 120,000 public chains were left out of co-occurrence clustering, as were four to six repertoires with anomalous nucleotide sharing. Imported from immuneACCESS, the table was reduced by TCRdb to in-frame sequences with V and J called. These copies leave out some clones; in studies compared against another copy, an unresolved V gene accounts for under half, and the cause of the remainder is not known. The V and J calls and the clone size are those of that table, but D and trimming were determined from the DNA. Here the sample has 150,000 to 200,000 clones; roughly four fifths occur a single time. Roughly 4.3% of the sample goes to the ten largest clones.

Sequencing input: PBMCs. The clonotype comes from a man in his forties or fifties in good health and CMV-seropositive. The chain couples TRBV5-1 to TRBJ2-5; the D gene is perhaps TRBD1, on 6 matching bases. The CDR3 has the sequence CASSLMYRERETQYF. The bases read TGCGCCAGCAGCTTGATGTACAGGGAGAGGGAGACCCAGTACTTC.